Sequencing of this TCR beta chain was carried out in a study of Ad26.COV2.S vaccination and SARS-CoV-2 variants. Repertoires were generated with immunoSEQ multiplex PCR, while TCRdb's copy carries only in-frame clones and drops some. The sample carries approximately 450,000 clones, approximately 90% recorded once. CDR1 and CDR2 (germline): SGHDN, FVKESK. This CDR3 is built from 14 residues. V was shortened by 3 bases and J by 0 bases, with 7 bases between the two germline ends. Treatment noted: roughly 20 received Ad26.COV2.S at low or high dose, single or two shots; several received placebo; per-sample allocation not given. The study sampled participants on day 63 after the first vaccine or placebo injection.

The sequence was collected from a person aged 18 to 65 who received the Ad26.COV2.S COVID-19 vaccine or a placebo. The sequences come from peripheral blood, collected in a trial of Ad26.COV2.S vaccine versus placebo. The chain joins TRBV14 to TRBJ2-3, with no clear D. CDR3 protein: CASSQMISTDTQYF. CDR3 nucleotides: TGTGCCAGCAGCCAGATGATTAGCACAGATACGCAGTATTTT. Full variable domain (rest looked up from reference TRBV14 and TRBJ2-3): EAGVTQFPSHSVIEKGQTVTLRCDPISGHDNLYWYRRVMGKEIKFLLHFVKESKQDESGMPNNRFLAERTGGTYSTLKVQPAELEDSGVYFCASSQMISTDTQYFGPGTRLTVL.